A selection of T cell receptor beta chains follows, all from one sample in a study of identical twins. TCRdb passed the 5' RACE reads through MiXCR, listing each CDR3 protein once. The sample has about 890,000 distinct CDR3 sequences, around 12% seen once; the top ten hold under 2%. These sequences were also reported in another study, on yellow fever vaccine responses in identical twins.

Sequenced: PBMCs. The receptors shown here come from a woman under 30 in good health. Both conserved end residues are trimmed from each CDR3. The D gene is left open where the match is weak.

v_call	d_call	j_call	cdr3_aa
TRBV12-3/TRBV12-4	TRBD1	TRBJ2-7	ASRPDRTNSYEQY
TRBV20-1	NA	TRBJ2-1	SASNLVNEQF
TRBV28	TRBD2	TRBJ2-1	ASRGGGRAYNEQF
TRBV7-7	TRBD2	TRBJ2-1	ASSLDSGGVLTNEQF
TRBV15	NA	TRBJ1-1	ATSRGTPRGTEAF
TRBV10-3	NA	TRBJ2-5	AISPLGPLETQY
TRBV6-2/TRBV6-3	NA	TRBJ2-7	ASSRLARSSYEQY
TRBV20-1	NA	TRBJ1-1	KPGGGEAF
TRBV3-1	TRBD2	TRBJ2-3	ASSQVVSGGGNTQY
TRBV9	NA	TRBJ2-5	ASSIGPRKETQY
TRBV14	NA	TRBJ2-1	ASSQDLGQIRYNEQF
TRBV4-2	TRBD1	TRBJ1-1	ASSQPTGGTEAF
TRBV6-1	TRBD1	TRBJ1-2	ASSPRGLGSGYT
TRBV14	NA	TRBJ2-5	ASSQATLGETQY
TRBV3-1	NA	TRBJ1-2	ASSRRLSYT
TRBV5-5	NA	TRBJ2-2	ASSSKDTLLPTGELF
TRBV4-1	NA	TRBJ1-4	ASRLSRDLAGEKLF
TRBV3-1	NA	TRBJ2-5	ASSQGSGGNVETQY
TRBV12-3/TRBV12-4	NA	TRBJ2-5	ASSLAAEVRSETQY
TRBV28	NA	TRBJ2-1	ASSWDISANEQF
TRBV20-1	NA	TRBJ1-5	SARRRRSNQPQH
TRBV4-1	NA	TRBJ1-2	ASSQVFISLNYGYT
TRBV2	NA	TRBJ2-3	ASSPGTPVGY
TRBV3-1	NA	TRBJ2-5	ASSQGPGHFSETQY
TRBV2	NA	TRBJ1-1	ASPPPGAAF
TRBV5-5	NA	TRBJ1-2	ASSLARGINYGYT
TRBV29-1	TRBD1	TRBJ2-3	SVEGRGQPDTQY
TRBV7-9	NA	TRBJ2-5	ASSLTGGVAKKETQY
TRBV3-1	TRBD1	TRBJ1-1	ASSPDREVRRTEAF
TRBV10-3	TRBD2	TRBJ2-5	AISESSSGDLQETQY
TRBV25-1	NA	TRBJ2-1	ASSEPAGGRYNEQF
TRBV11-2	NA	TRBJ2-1	ASSADMRLINEQF
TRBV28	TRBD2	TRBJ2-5	ASSPRTSGGQETQY
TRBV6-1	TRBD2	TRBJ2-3	ASSESGGAGLGTDTQY
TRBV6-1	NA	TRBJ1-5	ASRTGAAGNQPQH
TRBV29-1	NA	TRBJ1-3	SVEDPGRQD
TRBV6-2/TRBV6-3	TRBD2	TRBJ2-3	ASRGGGTSNTQY
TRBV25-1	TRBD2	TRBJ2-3	ASSLAGVVDTQY
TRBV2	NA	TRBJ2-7	ASKDWVPQY
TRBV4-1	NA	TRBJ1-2	ASSRTGTDNYGYT
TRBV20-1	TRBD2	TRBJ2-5	SARDPLAGYQETQY
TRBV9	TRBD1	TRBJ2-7	ASSATGGGEQY
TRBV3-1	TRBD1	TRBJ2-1	ASSQDKLGRGLNEQF
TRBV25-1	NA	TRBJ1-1	ASSTAWGLFGTEAF
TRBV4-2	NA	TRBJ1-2	ASSQDLGPNYGYT
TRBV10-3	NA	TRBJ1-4	ATADGTRKKLF
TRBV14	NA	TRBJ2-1	ASSHLDGTYNEQF
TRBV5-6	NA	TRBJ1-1	ASREGMNTEAF
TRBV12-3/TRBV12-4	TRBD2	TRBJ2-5	ASSSTGTSTETQY
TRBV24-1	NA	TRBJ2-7	ATSDNKGEQY
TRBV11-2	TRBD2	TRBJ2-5	ASSLENEPGLAEETQY
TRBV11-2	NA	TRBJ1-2	ASSLGQEYGYT